A selection of T cell receptor beta chains follows, all from one sample in a study of T cells in Graves' hyperthyroidism and ophthalmopathy. TCRdb re-called the multiplex PCR reads with MiXCR, one entry per CDR3 protein. This table holds fewer than 750,000 distinct CDR3 sequences, roughly 50% found once. The sample was peripheral blood or thyroid tissue (not recorded which). Source of these receptors: a woman between 18 and 30 years old with Graves' hyperthyroidism. Both conserved end residues are part of each CDR3. The D gene is left open where the match is weak. Not every row has a clone size; where given, it reads once, few, many or a size class.

clone_size: many
j_call: TRBJ2-5
v_call: TRBV12-3/TRBV12-4
d_call: NA
cdr3_aa: CASSWTVQETQYF
cdr3_nt: TGTGCCAGCAGTTGGACAGTACAAGAGACCCAGTACTTC

clone_size: NA
j_call: TRBJ2-7
v_call: TRBV15
d_call: TRBD2
cdr3_aa: CAPPAGAMNEQYF
cdr3_nt: TGTGCCCCCCCGGCGGGAGCCATGAACGAGCAGTACTTC

clone_size: many
j_call: TRBJ1-6
v_call: TRBV13
d_call: TRBD1
cdr3_aa: CATAMGQGFSPLHF
cdr3_nt: TGTGCCACCGCGATGGGACAGGGGTTTTCACCCCTCCACTTT

clone_size: NA
j_call: TRBJ2-7
v_call: TRBV29-1
d_call: TRBD2
cdr3_aa: CSVRLAGGPLQYYEQYF
cdr3_nt: TGCAGCGTGAGACTAGCGGGAGGGCCGCTTCAGTACTACGAGCAGTACTTC

clone_size: many
j_call: TRBJ2-7
v_call: TRBV5-8
d_call: NA
cdr3_aa: CASSFRTGSYEQYF
cdr3_nt: TGTGCCAGCAGCTTCCGAACAGGCTCCTACGAGCAGTACTTC

clone_size: NA
j_call: TRBJ2-1
v_call: TRBV24-1
d_call: TRBD1
cdr3_aa: CATSDGTGYNEQFF
cdr3_nt: TGTGCCACCAGTGACGGGACAGGCTACAATGAGCAGTTCTTC

clone_size: once
j_call: TRBJ1-5
v_call: TRBV20-1
d_call: NA
cdr3_aa: CSAKGLAEGTQHF
cdr3_nt: TGCAGTGCTAAGGGACTAGCGGAAGGAACCCAGCATTTT

clone_size: NA
j_call: TRBJ1-4
v_call: TRBV20-1
d_call: TRBD1
cdr3_aa: CSAKGKGGFNEKLFF
cdr3_nt: TGCAGTGCTAAGGGGAAAGGGGGCTTCAATGAAAAACTGTTTTTT

clone_size: once
j_call: TRBJ2-5
v_call: TRBV10-3
d_call: TRBD1
cdr3_aa: CAISESQGDQETQYF
cdr3_nt: TGTGCCATCAGTGAGTCACAGGGGGACCAAGAGACCCAGTACTTC

clone_size: many
j_call: TRBJ2-7
v_call: TRBV2
d_call: TRBD2
cdr3_aa: CARATSGRSYEQYF
cdr3_nt: TGTGCCAGGGCTACTAGCGGGAGGTCCTACGAGCAGTACTTC

clone_size: NA
j_call: TRBJ2-7
v_call: TRBV7-8
d_call: TRBD1
cdr3_aa: CASSTRQGDSYEQYF
cdr3_nt: TGTGCCAGCAGCACTCGACAGGGAGATAGCTACGAGCAGTACTTC

clone_size: NA
j_call: TRBJ2-1
v_call: TRBV2
d_call: NA
cdr3_aa: CASSPEGYNEQFF
cdr3_nt: TGTGCCAGCAGCCCCGAGGGGTACAATGAGCAGTTCTTC

clone_size: few
j_call: TRBJ1-2
v_call: TRBV5-6
d_call: NA
cdr3_aa: CASSLAQDLYGYTF
cdr3_nt: TGTGCCAGCAGCTTGGCCCAGGATCTCTATGGCTACACCTTC

clone_size: NA
j_call: TRBJ2-1
v_call: TRBV7-9
d_call: TRBD2
cdr3_aa: CASSYSGRAHEQFF
cdr3_nt: TGTGCCAGCAGCTATAGCGGGAGGGCCCATGAGCAGTTCTTC

clone_size: many
j_call: TRBJ1-1
v_call: TRBV6-5
d_call: NA
cdr3_aa: CASSYYSRRNTEAFF
cdr3_nt: TGTGCCAGCAGTTACTACTCGCGGCGGAACACTGAAGCTTTCTTT

clone_size: NA
j_call: TRBJ1-5
v_call: TRBV29-1
d_call: NA
cdr3_aa: CSVVRTSGTYEHF
cdr3_nt: TGCAGCGTTGTCAGGACTAGCGGGACCTACGAGCATTTT

clone_size: many
j_call: TRBJ1-6
v_call: TRBV7-9
d_call: NA
cdr3_aa: CASSSGKAPYNSPLHF
cdr3_nt: TGTGCCAGCAGCTCAGGGAAGGCACCTTATAATTCACCCCTCCACTTT

clone_size: many
j_call: TRBJ2-2
v_call: TRBV28
d_call: TRBD1
cdr3_aa: CASSDSGTGNTGELFF
cdr3_nt: TGTGCCAGCAGTGACTCCGGGACAGGAAACACCGGGGAGCTGTTTTTT

clone_size: many
j_call: TRBJ1-2
v_call: TRBV13
d_call: TRBD1
cdr3_aa: CASSLQGEYGYTF
cdr3_nt: TGTGCCAGCAGCTTACAGGGGGAATATGGCTACACCTTC

clone_size: NA
j_call: TRBJ2-3
v_call: TRBV10-3
d_call: NA
cdr3_aa: CASSYSKRHGSSTDTQYF
cdr3_nt: TGTGCCAGCAGTTACTCGAAGCGACACGGGTCTAGCACAGATACGCAGTATTTT

clone_size: NA
j_call: TRBJ2-5
v_call: TRBV4-1
d_call: TRBD2
cdr3_aa: CASSLPGLAEETQYF
cdr3_nt: TGCGCCAGCAGCCTCCCGGGACTAGCAGAAGAGACCCAGTACTTC

clone_size: NA
j_call: TRBJ1-2
v_call: TRBV7-9
d_call: NA
cdr3_aa: CASSPPWGGPEYTF
cdr3_nt: TGTGCCAGCAGTCCTCCTTGGGGCGGCCCCGAGTACACCTTC

clone_size: few
j_call: TRBJ2-7
v_call: TRBV3-1
d_call: TRBD1
cdr3_aa: CASSQDNRGRDEQYF
cdr3_nt: TGTGCCAGCAGCCAAGATAACAGGGGGCGGGATGAGCAGTACTTC

clone_size: NA
j_call: TRBJ2-7
v_call: TRBV19
d_call: TRBD2
cdr3_aa: CASGTTAGVDEQYF
cdr3_nt: TGTGCCAGTGGTACCACAGCGGGAGTAGATGAGCAGTACTTC

clone_size: NA
j_call: TRBJ1-2
v_call: TRBV29-1
d_call: NA
cdr3_aa: CSSEDWGGYTF
cdr3_nt: TGCAGCAGTGAAGACTGGGGGGGCTACACCTTC

clone_size: many
j_call: TRBJ2-7
v_call: TRBV29-1
d_call: TRBD2
cdr3_aa: CSVGTSGSIYEQYF
cdr3_nt: TGCAGCGTTGGGACTAGCGGGAGCATCTACGAGCAGTACTTC

clone_size: many
j_call: TRBJ1-5
v_call: TRBV19
d_call: NA
cdr3_aa: CASSIRVNQPQHF
cdr3_nt: TGTGCCAGTAGTATTCGGGTCAATCAGCCCCAGCATTTT

clone_size: few
j_call: TRBJ2-5
v_call: TRBV4-1
d_call: TRBD1
cdr3_aa: CASSQDLFSGQLAAQYF
cdr3_nt: TGCGCCAGCAGCCAAGATTTATTTTCGGGACAGCTTGCGGCCCAGTACTTC

clone_size: few
j_call: TRBJ2-7
v_call: TRBV7-2
d_call: NA
cdr3_aa: CASNLGGEQYF
cdr3_nt: TGTGCCAGCAACTTAGGGGGTGAACAGTACTTC

clone_size: NA
j_call: TRBJ1-2
v_call: TRBV20-1
d_call: NA
cdr3_aa: CSARDGGLYGYTF
cdr3_nt: TGCAGTGCTAGAGATGGGGGGCTGTATGGCTACACCTTC

clone_size: NA
j_call: TRBJ2-6
v_call: TRBV12-3/TRBV12-4
d_call: NA
cdr3_aa: CASSQGPSSGANVLTF
cdr3_nt: TGTGCCAGCAGCCAGGGACCCAGCTCTGGGGCCAACGTCCTGACTTTC

clone_size: many
j_call: TRBJ2-7
v_call: TRBV20-1
d_call: NA
cdr3_aa: CSARVRSYEQYF
cdr3_nt: TGCAGTGCTAGAGTAAGAAGCTACGAGCAGTACTTC

clone_size: NA
j_call: TRBJ1-2
v_call: TRBV14
d_call: NA
cdr3_aa: CASSQWRIMGGNTF
cdr3_nt: TGTGCCAGCAGCCAATGGCGCATCATGGGTGGAAACACCTTC

clone_size: NA
j_call: TRBJ2-5
v_call: TRBV11-2
d_call: NA
cdr3_aa: CASSSPRGRGGIQYF
cdr3_nt: TGTGCCAGCAGCTCCCCCCGGGGCAGGGGAGGGATTCAGTACTTC

clone_size: many
j_call: TRBJ1-6
v_call: TRBV25-1
d_call: NA
cdr3_aa: CASLGPTGASPLHF
cdr3_nt: TGTGCCAGCCTCGGTCCCACGGGGGCTTCACCCCTCCACTTT

clone_size: NA
j_call: TRBJ1-3
v_call: TRBV3-1
d_call: NA
cdr3_aa: CASSLVRNAIYF
cdr3_nt: TGTGCCAGCAGCCTGGTGAGAAACGCCATATATTTT

clone_size: many
j_call: TRBJ1-4
v_call: TRBV10-3
d_call: NA
cdr3_aa: CAISEGLTNEKLFF
cdr3_nt: TGTGCCATCAGTGAAGGACTGACTAATGAAAAACTGTTTTTT

clone_size: many
j_call: TRBJ1-1
v_call: TRBV14
d_call: NA
cdr3_aa: CASSLNGNRPGEAFF
cdr3_nt: TGTGCCAGCAGCCTTAACGGGAACAGGCCAGGTGAGGCTTTCTTT

clone_size: once
j_call: TRBJ2-7
v_call: TRBV9
d_call: TRBD1
cdr3_aa: CASSGDRGNEQYF
cdr3_nt: TGTGCCAGCAGCGGAGACAGGGGGAACGAGCAGTACTTC

clone_size: many
j_call: TRBJ2-6
v_call: TRBV2
d_call: NA
cdr3_aa: CASRRTPGLSGANVLTF
cdr3_nt: TGTGCCAGCAGGCGGACTCCCGGACTCTCTGGGGCCAACGTCCTGACTTTC

clone_size: NA
j_call: TRBJ2-7
v_call: TRBV4-3
d_call: TRBD1
cdr3_aa: CASSHGDRGDEQYF
cdr3_nt: TGCGCCAGCAGCCATGGGGACAGGGGGGACGAGCAGTACTTC

clone_size: few
j_call: TRBJ1-4
v_call: TRBV7-2
d_call: NA
cdr3_aa: CASSLLGTALIF
cdr3_nt: TGTGCCAGCAGCTTACTTGGTACAGCATTAATATTT

clone_size: NA
j_call: TRBJ1-1
v_call: TRBV20-1
d_call: NA
cdr3_aa: CSAREGGGVTEAFF
cdr3_nt: TGCAGTGCTAGAGAAGGGGGGGGAGTTACTGAAGCTTTCTTT

clone_size: many
j_call: TRBJ2-7
v_call: TRBV7-2
d_call: NA
cdr3_aa: CASSLLGSSYEQYF
cdr3_nt: TGTGCCAGCAGCTTATTGGGCAGCTCCTACGAGCAGTACTTC

clone_size: NA
j_call: TRBJ1-5
v_call: TRBV29-1
d_call: NA
cdr3_aa: CSPAGGSQPQHF
cdr3_nt: TGCAGCCCGGCCGGGGGTAGTCAGCCCCAGCATTTT

clone_size: NA
j_call: TRBJ1-1
v_call: TRBV7-2
d_call: NA
cdr3_aa: CASSPTGRFETEAFF
cdr3_nt: TGTGCCAGCAGCCCTACAGGGAGATTTGAAACTGAAGCTTTCTTT

clone_size: NA
j_call: TRBJ2-3
v_call: TRBV24-1
d_call: TRBD1
cdr3_aa: CATSEPDRGDDTQYF
cdr3_nt: TGTGCCACCAGTGAACCCGACAGGGGGGACGATACGCAGTATTTT

clone_size: NA
j_call: TRBJ1-2
v_call: TRBV20-1
d_call: TRBD1
cdr3_aa: CSASLDRQGRYGYTF
cdr3_nt: TGCAGTGCTAGTCTTGACAGACAGGGCCGGTATGGCTACACCTTC

clone_size: NA
j_call: TRBJ2-5
v_call: TRBV11-3
d_call: TRBD1
cdr3_aa: CASTTPGQGLETQYF
cdr3_nt: TGTGCCAGCACCACGCCGGGACAGGGTTTGGAGACCCAGTACTTC

clone_size: few
j_call: TRBJ1-2
v_call: TRBV19
d_call: NA
cdr3_aa: CASSLRRANYGYTF
cdr3_nt: TGTGCCAGTAGTTTAAGGCGAGCTAACTATGGCTACACCTTC

clone_size: NA
j_call: TRBJ2-7
v_call: TRBV24-1
d_call: TRBD2
cdr3_aa: CATSDSTSGVSYEQYF
cdr3_nt: TGTGCCACCAGTGATTCCACTAGCGGGGTCTCCTACGAGCAGTACTTC

clone_size: NA
j_call: TRBJ2-7
v_call: TRBV2
d_call: TRBD2
cdr3_aa: CASRGSSGRAYEQYF
cdr3_nt: TGTGCCAGCAGAGGTTCTAGCGGGAGGGCCTACGAGCAGTACTTC

clone_size: NA
j_call: TRBJ1-3
v_call: TRBV7-2
d_call: TRBD1
cdr3_aa: CASSSGTGAHSGNTIYF
cdr3_nt: TGTGCCAGCAGCTCGGGGACAGGGGCACACTCTGGAAACACCATATATTTT